These 4 T cell receptor beta chains were all obtained from the same sample, sequenced in a study of control samples from healthy donors and cancer patients. Measured with immunoSEQ multiplex PCR; TCRdb has only the in-frame clones, and not every one. The sample contains 75,000 to 95,000 clones, 88% of which appear only once. The sequencing input was blood. The receptors stem from a woman between 50 and 59 years old in good health.

The rearrangement uses TRBV14 and TRBJ1-2; D not certain. The CDR3 runs to 12 residues. V gave up 6 bases and J gave up 7 bases, with 12 bases separating them. Germline V gene sequence: CDR1 SGHDN, CDR2 FVKESK. CDR3 nucleotide sequence: TGTGCCAGCAGGGGAATATCGGGTGGCTACACCTTC. Translated: CASRGISGGYTF.

In its sample, this clone was seen once. The genes are TRBV2 and TRBJ2-3, with no clear D. Trimming removed 3 bases from V and 6 bases from J, with 7 bases in between. Germline lookup yields CDR1 SNHLY and CDR2 FYNNEI. The length of the CDR3 is 12 residues. CDR3 bases: TGTGCCAGCAGTGAGAAGAGGGATACGCAGTATTTT. The encoded protein is CASSEKRDTQYF.

This sequence joins TRBV5-8 and TRBJ2-3; perhaps TRBD1 as D (6 bases). The CDR3 is 14 residues long. Per germline, CDR1 SGHTS and CDR2 YDEGEE. V lost 1 base to trimming and J lost 3 bases, with 9 bases between them. The CDR3 protein is CASSLHRGTDTQYF. DNA of the CDR3: TGTGCCAGCAGCTTGCATAGGGGGACAGATACGCAGTATTTT.

A single count supports this clone. The V gene is TRBV2, the J gene TRBJ2-2; TRBD1 aligns across 7 bases. The CDR3 runs to 18 residues. The germline V gene has CDR1 SNHLY and CDR2 FYNNEI. Losses at the gene ends were 7 bases for V and 0 bases for J; bases not matched to a gene: 14. Written as DNA, the CDR3 is TGTGCCAGCACTCCTACCGGGACAGAGACCCCGAACACCGGGGAGCTGTTTTTT. This sequence encodes CASTPTGTETPNTGELFF.